A selection of T cell receptor beta chains follows, all from one sample in a study of T cell clusters in autoimmune cytopenias. TCRdb reprocessed the multiplex PCR reads and reports one entry per CDR3 protein, with no DNA. The table gives 5,400 or so distinct CDR3 sequences; the top ten clones make up approximately 35% of it. These same records also appear under a second study, on T cell repertoires in aging, cancer and after chemotherapy.

The sequenced sample consisted of peripheral blood. The receptors stem from a human donor in good health. Both conserved end residues are part of each CDR3. Each record gives: clone size, V gene, J gene, CDR3 protein. Clone size is shown for a subset of rows, as once, few, many or a class of expanded clone.

abundance: medium-sized; v_gene: TRBV19; j_gene: TRBJ1-5; CDR3aa: CASSIEAQGDQPQHF
abundance: -; v_gene: TRBV6-1; j_gene: TRBJ1-4; CDR3aa: CASSEGGGREKLFF
abundance: -; v_gene: TRBV30; j_gene: TRBJ1-1; CDR3aa: CAWSVGTVNTEAFF
abundance: -; v_gene: TRBV18; j_gene: TRBJ2-2; CDR3aa: CASSKQGALDTGELFF
abundance: -; v_gene: TRBV2; j_gene: TRBJ1-4; CDR3aa: CASSWDGNEKLFF
abundance: medium-sized; v_gene: TRBV30; j_gene: TRBJ2-3; CDR3aa: CAWSVHTGAGDTQYF
abundance: -; v_gene: TRBV27; j_gene: TRBJ1-2; CDR3aa: CASSLWPTGSGGYTF
abundance: medium-sized; v_gene: TRBV19; j_gene: TRBJ1-3; CDR3aa: CASSIGKGTGNTIYF
abundance: -; v_gene: TRBV6-5; j_gene: TRBJ1-2; CDR3aa: CASSIVGDSNYGYTF
abundance: medium-sized; v_gene: TRBV30; j_gene: TRBJ2-6; CDR3aa: CAWSAGSGANVLTF
abundance: medium-sized; v_gene: TRBV29-1; j_gene: TRBJ2-3; CDR3aa: CTSQRGGTTSTDTQYF
abundance: -; v_gene: TRBV5-1; j_gene: TRBJ1-1; CDR3aa: CASSPRGQGAAYLMNTEAFF
abundance: -; v_gene: TRBV27; j_gene: TRBJ1-6; CDR3aa: CASSFYNSPLHF
abundance: -; v_gene: TRBV10-3; j_gene: TRBJ1-2; CDR3aa: CAISEWDRPSLNYGYTF
abundance: -; v_gene: TRBV12-3/TRBV12-4; j_gene: TRBJ1-5; CDR3aa: CASSPSTGGQHF